A selection of T cell receptor beta chains follows, all from one sample in a study of blood T cell repertoires in COVID-19. This table comes from immunoSEQ multiplex PCR, and its TCRdb copy is limited to in-frame clones, with some not included. The table lists 240,000 or so clones, about 79% of them singletons, with over 7.5% in the top ten. The source material was peripheral blood. All receptors derive from a woman of 80 years or more with acute or convalescent COVID-19. The CDR3 runs from the conserved cysteine through the conserved F or W. The D gene is left open where the match is weak. Clone sizes are given selectively: once, few, many, or a class where the clone is expanded.

17,.,TRBV6-1,.,TRBJ2-2,TGTGCCAGCAGTGATATCCGGTGGGGGGGCCTCACCGGGGAGCTGTTTTTT,CASSDIRWGGLTGELFF
15,.,TRBV7-2,TRBD1,TRBJ2-7,TGTGCCAGCAGCATACCGGGACAGGGGGCCGGCGAGCAGTACTTC,CASSIPGQGAGEQYF
14,.,TRBV7-3,TRBD1,TRBJ1-1,TGTGCCAGCAGCTTAGGACAGGGAGAGACTGAAGCTTTCTTT,CASSLGQGETEAFF
14,.,TRBV7-2,TRBD1,TRBJ1-3,TGTGCCAGCAGCCCCTACAGGGGTGGAAACACCATATATTTT,CASSPYRGGNTIYF
12,once,TRBV29-1,.,TRBJ1-3,TGCAGCGTGACGGGTGCGGGGAACACCATATATTTT,CSVTGAGNTIYF
14,.,TRBV18,.,TRBJ2-6,TGTGCCAGCTCACCAGACTGGGTTGCCAACGTCCTGACTTTC,CASSPDWVANVLTF
15,.,TRBV5-6,TRBD2,TRBJ2-7,TGTGCCAGCAGGGGAGGGACTAGCGGGTCCTACGAGCAGTACTTC,CASRGGTSGSYEQYF
14,.,TRBV2,TRBD1,TRBJ1-1,TGTGCCAGCAGAAGCCGGGACAGCAACACTGAAGCTTTCTTT,CASRSRDSNTEAFF
11,.,TRBV6-1,.,TRBJ1-4,TGTGCCAGCTTTAGTCGGGAAAAACTGTTTTTT,CASFSREKLFF
15,.,TRBV5-1,TRBD1,TRBJ1-1,TGCGCCAGCAGCTTGGACCACAGGGGGAACACTGAAGCTTTCTTT,CASSLDHRGNTEAFF
13,.,TRBV7-2,TRBD1,TRBJ2-7,TGTGCCAGCAGCTCAACAGGGGGCGACGAGCAGTACTTC,CASSSTGGDEQYF
14,.,TRBV3-1/TRBV3-2,.,TRBJ2-1,TGTGCCAGCAGCCCCCGGGTCCCGCCGTATGGGCAGTTCTTC,CASSPRVPPYGQFF
15,.,TRBV10-3,TRBD1,TRBJ2-2,TGTGCCATCAGCCCGGGACAGGGAGAGGCCGGGGAGCTGTTTTTT,CAISPGQGEAGELFF
13,.,TRBV2,.,TRBJ1-1,TGTGCCAGCAGGGTGACAGCGAACACTGAAGCTTTCTTT,CASRVTANTEAFF
13,.,TRBV3-1/TRBV3-2,.,TRBJ2-5,TGTGCCAGCAGAATGGACAGAAAAGAGACCCAGTACTTC,CASRMDRKETQYF
14,few,TRBV2,.,TRBJ1-1,TGTGCCAGCAGGGAACGCTGGGCGAACACTGAAGCTTTCTTT,CASRERWANTEAFF
14,.,TRBV5-1,TRBD1,TRBJ2-7,TGCGCCAGCAGCCCCGGACAGGGTGCCTACGAGCAGTACTTC,CASSPGQGAYEQYF
15,.,TRBV19,TRBD1,TRBJ1-5,TGTGCCAGTAGTATAGGCGGACAGGGAAGACAGCCCCAGCATTTT,CASSIGGQGRQPQHF
15,.,TRBV7-2,TRBD1,TRBJ2-7,TGTGCCAGCAGCTTATCTGGGACAGGGAATTACGAGCAGTACTTC,CASSLSGTGNYEQYF
13,.,TRBV25-1,.,TRBJ1-2,TGTGCCAGCAGTGTGATGCAGGGAGGGGGCTACACCTTC,CASSVMQGGGYTF
17,.,TRBV28,TRBD1,TRBJ1-5,TGTGCCAGCAGTAGCACTACCGGGACAGCTAGCAATCAGCCCCAGCATTTT,CASSSTTGTASNQPQHF
14,.,TRBV30,.,TRBJ1-4,TGTGCCTGGAGTGCACCCGGGACTTGGGAAAAACTGTTTTTT,CAWSAPGTWEKLFF
15,.,TRBV2,.,TRBJ2-1,TGTGCCAGCAGTGCCCCCCTGGGAGGCTACAATGAGCAGTTCTTC,CASSAPLGGYNEQFF